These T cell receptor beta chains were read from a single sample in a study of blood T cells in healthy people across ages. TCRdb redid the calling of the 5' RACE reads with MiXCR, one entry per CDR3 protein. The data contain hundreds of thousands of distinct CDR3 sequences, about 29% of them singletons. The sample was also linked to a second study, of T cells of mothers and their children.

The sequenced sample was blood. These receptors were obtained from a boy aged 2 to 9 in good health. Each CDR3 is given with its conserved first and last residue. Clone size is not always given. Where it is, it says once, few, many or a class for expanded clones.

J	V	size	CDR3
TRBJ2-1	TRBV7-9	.	CASSIGLGENEQFF
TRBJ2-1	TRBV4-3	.	CASSQTGTGAGEQFF
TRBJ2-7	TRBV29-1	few	CSVGYGSVGEQYF
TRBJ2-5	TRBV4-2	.	CASSPVLGVAGGQETQYF
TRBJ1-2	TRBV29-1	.	CSVGQGADYGYTF
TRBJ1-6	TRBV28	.	CASNFERGGDSPLHF
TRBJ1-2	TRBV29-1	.	CSVEGQGIEDYTF
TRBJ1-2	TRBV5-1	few	CASKQNPAVANYGYTF
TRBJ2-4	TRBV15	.	CATSLGLTKNIQYF
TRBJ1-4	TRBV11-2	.	CASSFRWGQGEKLFF
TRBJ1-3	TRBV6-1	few	CASNPMGSGNTIYF
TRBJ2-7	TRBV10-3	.	CASNNRVDEQYF
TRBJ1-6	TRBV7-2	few	CASSFSPGTTLHF
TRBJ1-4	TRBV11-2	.	CASSSQGGIEKLFF
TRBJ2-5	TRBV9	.	CASSVVGSGGETQYF
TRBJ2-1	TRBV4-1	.	CASSQYPGVERESYNEQFF
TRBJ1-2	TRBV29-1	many	CSVDATGDYYGYTF
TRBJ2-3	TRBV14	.	CASSTRQGVPDTQYF
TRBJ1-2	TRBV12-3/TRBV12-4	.	CASTIYPGVGALYGYTF
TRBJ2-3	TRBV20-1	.	CSARRLAGSTQYF
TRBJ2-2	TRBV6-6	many	CASSQDRVTGELFF
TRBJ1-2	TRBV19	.	CASSPYLNGYTF
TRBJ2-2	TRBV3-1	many	CASSQVSGRWAGELFF
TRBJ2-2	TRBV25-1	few	CASSKTRANTGELFF
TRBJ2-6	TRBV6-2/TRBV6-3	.	CAGSYGNSGANVLTF
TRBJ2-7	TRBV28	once	CASSLMDRAYEQYF
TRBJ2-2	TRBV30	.	CAWSGLTGELFF
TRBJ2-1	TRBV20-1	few	CSARGGEREAYNEQFF
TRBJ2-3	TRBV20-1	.	CSATPGLAGAHTDTQYF
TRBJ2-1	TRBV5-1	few	CASSLSGAPGHEQFF
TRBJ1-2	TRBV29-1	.	CSGRESNGYTF
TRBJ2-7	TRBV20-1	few	CSASRDKAYEQYF
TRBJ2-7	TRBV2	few	CASSMVDSPAEQYF
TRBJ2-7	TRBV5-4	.	CASSRTPPDEQYF
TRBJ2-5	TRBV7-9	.	CASSLSGPRTEETQYF
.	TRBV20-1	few	CSARDGAGGPRETQYF
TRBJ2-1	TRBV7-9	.	CASSLEQGEQFF
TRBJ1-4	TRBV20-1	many	CSAARGGTGNEKLFF
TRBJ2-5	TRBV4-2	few	CASSQGSAGVEETQYF
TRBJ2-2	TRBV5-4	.	CASSLGGRRSGELFF
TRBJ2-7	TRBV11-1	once	CASSSDPGQGDEQYF
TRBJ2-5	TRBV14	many	CASSQAKRSQETQYF
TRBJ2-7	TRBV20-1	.	CSAKIAGSGEQYF
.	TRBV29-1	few	CSVWTGVLLEQYF
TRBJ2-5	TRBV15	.	CATSRTRQETQYF
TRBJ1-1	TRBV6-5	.	CASSPEPGVTTEAFF
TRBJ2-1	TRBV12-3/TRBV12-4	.	CASGLAGRGVNEQFF